Included here is one T cell receptor beta chain sequence, with context. The antigen remains unidentified. V was clipped by 0 bases and J by 0 bases, with 13 bases between them. The CDR3 has 17 residues. CDR1 is SGHRS and CDR2 is YFSETQ in the germline V gene. The record originates from a study of T cells after posttransplantation cyclophosphamide. This table comes from immunoSEQ multiplex PCR, and its TCRdb copy is limited to in-frame clones, with some not included. Counted here are approximately 50,000 clones, 94% occurring once; the ten biggest clones make up around 2.8%. The study, taken as a whole, reports: TRB overlap between skin or GI tissue T cells and blood was limited.

Source material: PBMCs. The receptor's source is a woman aged 30 to 39 in good health and a related stem cell transplant donor. The chain employs TRBV5-1 and TRBJ2-1; D unclear. CDR3 sequence reads: CASSLVLSTPSYNEQFF. CDR3 sequence (DNA): TGCGCCAGCAGCTTGGTTTTAAGTACACCCTCCTACAATGAGCAGTTCTTC.